These T cell receptor beta chains were read from a single sample in a study of blood T cell repertoires in COVID-19. Profiling relied on immunoSEQ multiplex PCR, and the TCRdb table lists in-frame clones only, not all of them. The sample holds 100,000 to 150,000 clones, approximately 80% seen once. Sequencing was carried out using peripheral blood. These TCRs come from a human donor in a cohort sampled during active COVID-19. Each CDR3 is given with its conserved first and last residue. A D gene is named only where the DNA matches it firmly. Rows may omit the clone size; those that give it use once, few, many or a size class.

size	D	V	J	length	CDR3	DNA
.	TRBD1	TRBV5-6	TRBJ1-2	14	CASSAGTGGSGYTF	TGTGCCAGCAGCGCCGGGACAGGAGGTTCTGGCTACACCTTC
.	TRBD1	TRBV6-5	TRBJ1-2	15	CASSTGTGGTYGYTF	TGTGCCAGCAGTACCGGGACAGGGGGGACCTATGGCTACACCTTC
.	.	TRBV5-5	TRBJ1-1	13	CASNTGLDTEAFF	TGTGCCAGCAACACAGGGCTTGACACTGAAGCTTTCTTT
.	.	TRBV30	TRBJ1-1	13	CAWSLKLGTEAFF	TGTGCCTGGAGTCTAAAACTAGGGACTGAAGCTTTCTTT
.	TRBD2	TRBV27	TRBJ2-6	18	CASSPGSGDRRGANVLTF	TGTGCCAGCAGTCCCGGGAGCGGGGACCGGAGGGGGGCCAACGTCCTGACTTTC
.	TRBD1	TRBV19	TRBJ1-2	15	CASSIDRGRSGGYTF	TGTGCCAGTAGTATCGACAGGGGCAGGTCAGGGGGCTACACCTTC
.	TRBD1	TRBV10-3	TRBJ1-2	16	CAISDRDREDNYGYTF	TGTGCCATCAGTGATAGGGACAGGGAAGACAACTATGGCTACACCTTC
.	.	TRBV19	TRBJ2-3	14	CASSAPGGTDTQYF	TGTGCCAGTAGCGCCCCGGGAGGCACAGATACGCAGTATTTT
once	.	TRBV11-2	TRBJ1-1	15	CASSLEGTPSTEAFF	TGTGCCAGCAGCTTAGAAGGGACACCATCCACTGAAGCTTTCTTT
few	.	TRBV5-1	TRBJ1-4	13	CASSLQSNEKLFF	TGCGCCAGCAGCCTACAGAGTAATGAAAAACTGTTTTTT
.	.	TRBV4-1	TRBJ1-1	18	CASSQVPGSGKKNTEAFF	TGCGCCAGCAGCCAAGTTCCGGGCTCAGGGAAAAAGAACACTGAAGCTTTCTTT
.	.	TRBV6-5	TRBJ2-1	14	CASSQGSSYNEQFF	TGTGCCAGCAGCCAGGGGAGCTCCTACAATGAGCAGTTCTTC